This T cell receptor (beta chain) was recorded in a study of T cells after yellow fever vaccination. Study results and caveats: Any FACS-sorted repertoire could hold abundant clonotypes that contaminate it from the bulk population.

As concerns this clonotype: Its antigen is undetermined.

The germline CDR1 and CDR2 sequences are ENHRY and SYGVKD. Trimming cost V 10 bases and J 2 bases; bases outside gene matches: 10. The CDR3 has 14 amino acids. In making TCR cDNA, 5'RACE template switching added a universal primer site and UMIs to it. A single record per CDR3 protein comes from TCRdb applying MiXCR to the 5' RACE reads. Altogether hundreds of thousands of distinct CDR3 sequences are present, about 13% being singletons, with the ten largest covering over 13%. The chain has TRBV10-3 and TRBJ2-7; 8 bases fit TRBD2. The material was PBMCs, obtained on the day of the yellow fever booster vaccination. The TCR comes from a man under 40 who received the YFV17D yellow fever vaccine. The DNA for the CDR3 is TGTGCCACCGATCGGGAGGGACTCGCCTACGAGCAGTACTTC. Amino acids: CATDREGLAYEQYF.